This T cell receptor (beta chain) was profiled in a study of T cell repertoires in cytomegalovirus infection. This clonotype was detected a few times. What it binds is unknown. Overall study results and limits: Within the response measured ex vivo, HLA-C-restricted CMV-specific TCR beta clonotypes were dominant.

TCRdb passed the reads through MiXCR, listing each CDR3 protein once. The sample has 700,000 to 950,000 distinct CDR3 sequences, about 33% seen once. Source: cultured CD8+ T cells from PBMCs, taken from culture after CMV antigen stimulation. The clonotype was recovered from a human donor in good health (CMV status not recorded). Some clones in this sample may be carry-over from other donors' samples.

CDR3 residues: CATEGRAYNEQFF. As DNA, the CDR3 is TGTGCCACCGAGGGGAGGGCCTACAATGAGCAGTTCTTC. The chain employs TRBV6-5 and TRBJ2-1; 7 positions agree with TRBD2. Trimming cost V 10 bases and J 2 bases; bases outside gene matches: 5. The CDR3 loop spans 13 amino acids. In germline, CDR1 is MNHEY, CDR2 SVGAGI.